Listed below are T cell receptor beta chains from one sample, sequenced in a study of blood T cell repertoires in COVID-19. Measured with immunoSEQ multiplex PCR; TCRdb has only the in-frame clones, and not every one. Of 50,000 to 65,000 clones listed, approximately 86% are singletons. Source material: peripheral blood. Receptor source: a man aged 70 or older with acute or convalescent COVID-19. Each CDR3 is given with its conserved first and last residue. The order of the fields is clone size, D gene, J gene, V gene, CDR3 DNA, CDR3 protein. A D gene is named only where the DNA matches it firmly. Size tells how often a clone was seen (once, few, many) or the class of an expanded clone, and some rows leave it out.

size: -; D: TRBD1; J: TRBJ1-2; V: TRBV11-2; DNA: TGTGCCAGCAGCTTAATCAGACAGGGGAACTATGGCTACACCTTC; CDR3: CASSLIRQGNYGYTF
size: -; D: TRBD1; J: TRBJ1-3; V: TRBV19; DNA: TGTGCCAGTAGTTTCGGACAGGGCAACTCTGGAAACACCATATATTTT; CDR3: CASSFGQGNSGNTIYF
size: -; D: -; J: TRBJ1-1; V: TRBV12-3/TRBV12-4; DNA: TGTGCCAGCCCAGGGCAGTCTGAAGCTTTCTTT; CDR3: CASPGQSEAFF
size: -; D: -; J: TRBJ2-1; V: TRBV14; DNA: TGTGCCAGCAGCCATTCTCCGGGACTCCACGCGTTCTTC; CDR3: CASSHSPGLHAFF
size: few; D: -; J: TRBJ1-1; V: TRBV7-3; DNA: TGTGCCAGCAGCTCCAGGGGTGGAACGGGACGGGCTTTCTTT; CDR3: CASSSRGGTGRAFF
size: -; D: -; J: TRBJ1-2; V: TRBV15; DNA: TGTGCCACCAGCCGGGAGACCTGGACGGGGGATTATGGCTACACCTTC; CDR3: CATSRETWTGDYGYTF
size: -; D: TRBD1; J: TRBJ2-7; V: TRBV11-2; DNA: TGTGCCAGCAGGCCAGCAGGGGGACAGCGACCCTACGAGCAGTACTTC; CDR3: CASRPAGGQRPYEQYF
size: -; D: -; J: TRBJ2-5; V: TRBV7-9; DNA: TGTGCCAGCAGCTTAGGTAGAACAACATCGGGAGAGACCCAGTACTTC; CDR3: CASSLGRTTSGETQYF
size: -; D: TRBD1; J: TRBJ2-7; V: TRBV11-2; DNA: TGTGCCAGCAGCATCGGACAGGGGGCTTACGAGCAGTACTTC; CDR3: CASSIGQGAYEQYF
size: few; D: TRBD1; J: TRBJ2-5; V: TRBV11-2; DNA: TGTGCCAGCAGGGGACCCGGGGACAGATACCAAGAGACCCAGTACTTC; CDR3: CASRGPGDRYQETQYF
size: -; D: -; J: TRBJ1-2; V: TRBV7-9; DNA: TGTGCCAGCAGCTTAGGGCCGGGCAGGGGATATGGCTACACCTTC; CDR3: CASSLGPGRGYGYTF
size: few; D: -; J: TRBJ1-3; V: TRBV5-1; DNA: TGCGCCAGCACGGCGGAACCAAACTCTGGAAACACCATATATTTT; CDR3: CASTAEPNSGNTIYF
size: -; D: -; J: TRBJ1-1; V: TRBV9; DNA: TGTGCCAGCAGCGTCGGTTACCTAGACACTGAAGCTTTCTTT; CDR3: CASSVGYLDTEAFF
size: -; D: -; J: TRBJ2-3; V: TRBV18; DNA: TGTGCCAGCTCACCTTCTAGCACAGATACGCAGTATTTT; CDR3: CASSPSSTDTQYF
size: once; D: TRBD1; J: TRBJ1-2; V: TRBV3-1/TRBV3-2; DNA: TGTGCCAGCAGCGTTTCCGGGACAGACGGATATGGCTACACCTTC; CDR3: CASSVSGTDGYGYTF
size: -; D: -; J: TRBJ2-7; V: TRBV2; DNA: TGTGCCAGCATTCGAGGACTTGCGGGAAACTACGAGCAGTACTTC; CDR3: CASIRGLAGNYEQYF
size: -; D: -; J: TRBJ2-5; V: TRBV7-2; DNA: TGTGCCAGCAGCCTAGCTGGTTCGGCGGCCCAGTACTTC; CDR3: CASSLAGSAAQYF
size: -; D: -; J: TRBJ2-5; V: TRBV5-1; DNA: TGCGCCAGCAGCTTGGCGGGAGAGACCCAGTACTTC; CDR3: CASSLAGETQYF
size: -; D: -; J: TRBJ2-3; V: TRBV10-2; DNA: TGCGCCAGCAGTGAGTCCGTAGATACGCAGTATTTT; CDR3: CASSESVDTQYF
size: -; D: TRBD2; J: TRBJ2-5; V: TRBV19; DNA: TGTGCCAGTAGTATAAGAGCGGGGGGCCACCAAGAGACCCAGTACTTC; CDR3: CASSIRAGGHQETQYF
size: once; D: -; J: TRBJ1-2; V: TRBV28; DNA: TGTGCCAGCAGTCCGGTCCTCCGACATACCTATGGCTACACCTTC; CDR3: CASSPVLRHTYGYTF
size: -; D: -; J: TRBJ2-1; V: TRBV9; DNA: TGTGCCAGCAGCTCAGACCCATACGGGAATGAGCAGTTCTTC; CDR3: CASSSDPYGNEQFF
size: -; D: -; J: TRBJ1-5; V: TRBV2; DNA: TGTGCCAGCAGGGGAGGGAACTCCAATCAGCCCCAGCATTTT; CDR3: CASRGGNSNQPQHF
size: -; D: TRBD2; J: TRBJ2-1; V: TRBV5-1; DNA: TGCGCCAGCCAAACTAGCGGGGTAATCCAGCCCTACAATGAGCAGTTCTTC; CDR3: CASQTSGVIQPYNEQFF
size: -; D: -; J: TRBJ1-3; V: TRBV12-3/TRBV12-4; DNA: TGTGCCAGCAGTTTCTCCTTTACCATATATTTT; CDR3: CASSFSFTIYF
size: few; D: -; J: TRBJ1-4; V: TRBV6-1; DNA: TGTGCCAGCAGTGAAGAGGGCGGGTTTAATGAAAAACTGTTTTTT; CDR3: CASSEEGGFNEKLFF
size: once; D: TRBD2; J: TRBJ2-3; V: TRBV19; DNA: TGTGCCAGTAGTATCACCCGACTAGCGGGGGGGCCCACAGATACGCAGTATTTT; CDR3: CASSITRLAGGPTDTQYF
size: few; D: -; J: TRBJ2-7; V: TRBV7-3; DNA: TGTGCCAGCAGCTTAAGAGACAGGAACGAGCAGTACTTC; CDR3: CASSLRDRNEQYF
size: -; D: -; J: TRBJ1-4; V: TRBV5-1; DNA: TGCGCCAGCAGCTTGGACCTCGGGGGAAGGGGACCGGGCAGAAAACTGTTTTTT; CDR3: CASSLDLGGRGPGRKLFF
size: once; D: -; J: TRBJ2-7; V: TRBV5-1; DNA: TGCGCCAGCAGCTTCTATGGAGACGAGCAGTACTTC; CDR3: CASSFYGDEQYF
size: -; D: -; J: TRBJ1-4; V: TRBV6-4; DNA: TGTGCCAGCAGTGACGAGGCACCCCGCGATGAAAAACTGTTTTTT; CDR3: CASSDEAPRDEKLFF
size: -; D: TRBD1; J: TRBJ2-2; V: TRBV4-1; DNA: TGCGCCAGCAGCCAAGATCGGGAGACAGGGGTAACCGGGGAGCTGTTTTTT; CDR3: CASSQDRETGVTGELFF
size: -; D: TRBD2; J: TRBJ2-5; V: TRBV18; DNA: TGTGCCAGCTCACCACGGAACGGGGAGGGGGAGACCCAGTACTTC; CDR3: CASSPRNGEGETQYF
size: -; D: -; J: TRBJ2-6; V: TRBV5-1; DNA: TGCGCCAGCAGCTTCTACTCTGGGGCCAACGTCCTGACTTTC; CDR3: CASSFYSGANVLTF
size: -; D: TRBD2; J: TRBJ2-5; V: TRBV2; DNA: TGTGCCAGCAGTGCGAACCCGGGGGGGCAAGAGACCCAGTACTTC; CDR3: CASSANPGGQETQYF
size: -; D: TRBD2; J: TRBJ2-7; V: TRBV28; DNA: TGTGCCAGCACCCCACCGGGACTAGCGGAGCAGTACTTC; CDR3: CASTPPGLAEQYF
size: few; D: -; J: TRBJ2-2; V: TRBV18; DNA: TGTGCCAGCTCACCACCGACCAGAGGGGGAACCGGGGAGCTGTTTTTT; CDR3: CASSPPTRGGTGELFF
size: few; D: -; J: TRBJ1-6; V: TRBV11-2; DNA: TGTGCCAGTTCTTCGGTCGGAGGTTTTTCACCCCTCCACTTT; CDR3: CASSSVGGFSPLHF
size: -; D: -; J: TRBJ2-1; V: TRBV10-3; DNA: TGTGCCATCAGTGAGTCGAGGCAGAGTTACAATGAGCAGTTCTTC; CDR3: CAISESRQSYNEQFF
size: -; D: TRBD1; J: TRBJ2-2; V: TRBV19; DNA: TGTGCCAGTACCAGGACAGGGGCATGGAACACCGGGGAGCTGTTTTTT; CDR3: CASTRTGAWNTGELFF